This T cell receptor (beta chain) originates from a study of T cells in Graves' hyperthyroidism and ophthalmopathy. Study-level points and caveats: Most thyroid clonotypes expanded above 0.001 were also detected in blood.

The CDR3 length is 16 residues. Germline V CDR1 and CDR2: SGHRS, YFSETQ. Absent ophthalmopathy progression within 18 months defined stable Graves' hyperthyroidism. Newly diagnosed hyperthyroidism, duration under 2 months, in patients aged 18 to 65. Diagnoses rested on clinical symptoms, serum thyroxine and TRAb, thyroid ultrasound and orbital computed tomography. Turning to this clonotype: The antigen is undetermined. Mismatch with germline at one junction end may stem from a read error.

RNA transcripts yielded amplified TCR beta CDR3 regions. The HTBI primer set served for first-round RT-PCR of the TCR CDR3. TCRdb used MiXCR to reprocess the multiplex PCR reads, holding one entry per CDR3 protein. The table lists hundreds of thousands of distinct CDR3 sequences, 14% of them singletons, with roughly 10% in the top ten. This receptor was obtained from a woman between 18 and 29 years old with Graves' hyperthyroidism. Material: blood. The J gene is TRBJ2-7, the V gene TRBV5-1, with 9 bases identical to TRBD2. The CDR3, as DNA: TGTGCCAGCAGCTCACTGGTAGCGGGAGCCTCCTACGAGCAGTACTTC. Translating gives CASSSLVAGASYEQYF.